This TCR beta chain was captured by sequencing in a study of early T cells in non-severe SARS-CoV-2 infection. Study findings and constraints: VDJdb matches were skewed toward anti-spike CD8 T cell responses.

Germline V gives CDR1 DFQATT, CDR2 SNEGSKA (reference sequence). CDR3 length: 13 residues. Trimming stripped 5 bases from V and 4 bases from J, with 11 bases between. Each cDNA molecule carried a unique molecular identifier. MiXCR, applied by TCRdb to the 5' RACE reads, yields one record per CDR3 protein. This table holds about 54,000 distinct CDR3 sequences, about 8% found once. This clonotype was observed a few times. Its antigen is still unknown. The origin of this receptor is an adult who was a healthcare worker with PCR-confirmed SARS-CoV-2 infection or an uninfected control (not recorded which). This sequence joins TRBV20-1 and TRBJ1-4; D possibly corresponds to TRBD1 (6 bases). The material sequenced was whole blood, taken at baseline. CDR3 protein: CSAAGESNEKLFF. CDR3 bases: TGCAGTGCTGCAGGGGAAAGTAATGAAAAACTGTTTTTT.